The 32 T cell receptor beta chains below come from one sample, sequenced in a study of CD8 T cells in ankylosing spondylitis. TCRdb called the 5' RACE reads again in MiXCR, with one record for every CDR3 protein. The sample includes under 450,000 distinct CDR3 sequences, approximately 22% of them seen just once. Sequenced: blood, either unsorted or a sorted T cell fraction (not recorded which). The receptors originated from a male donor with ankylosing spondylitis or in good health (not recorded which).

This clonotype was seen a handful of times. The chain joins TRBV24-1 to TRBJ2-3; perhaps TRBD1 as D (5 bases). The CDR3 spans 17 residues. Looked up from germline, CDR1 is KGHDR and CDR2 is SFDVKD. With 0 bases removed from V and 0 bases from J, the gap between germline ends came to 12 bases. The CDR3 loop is CATSDLQDTSSTDTQYF. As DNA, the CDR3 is TGTGCCACCAGTGATTTGCAGGACACCTCTAGCACAGATACGCAGTATTTT.

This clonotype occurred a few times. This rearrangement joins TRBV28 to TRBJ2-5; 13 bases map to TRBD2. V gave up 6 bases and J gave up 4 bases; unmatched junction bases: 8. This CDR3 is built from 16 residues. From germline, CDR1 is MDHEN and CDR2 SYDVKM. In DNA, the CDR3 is TGTGCCAGCAGGCCAACTAGCGGGGGGGCCGCAGAGACCCAGTACTTC. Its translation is CASRPTSGGAAETQYF.

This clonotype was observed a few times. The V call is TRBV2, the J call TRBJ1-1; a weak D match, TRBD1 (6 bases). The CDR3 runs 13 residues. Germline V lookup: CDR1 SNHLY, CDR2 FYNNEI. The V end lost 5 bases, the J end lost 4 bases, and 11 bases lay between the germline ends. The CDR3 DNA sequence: TGTGCCAGCAGTTCAGGGGATGGCACTGAAGCTTTCTTT. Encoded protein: CASSSGDGTEAFF.

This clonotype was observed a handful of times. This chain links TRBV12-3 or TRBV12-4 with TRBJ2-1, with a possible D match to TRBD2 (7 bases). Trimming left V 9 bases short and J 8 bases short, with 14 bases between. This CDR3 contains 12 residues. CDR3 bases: TGTGCCAGTAAGGGGGGGTCGGATGAGCAGTTCTTC. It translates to CASKGGSDEQFF.

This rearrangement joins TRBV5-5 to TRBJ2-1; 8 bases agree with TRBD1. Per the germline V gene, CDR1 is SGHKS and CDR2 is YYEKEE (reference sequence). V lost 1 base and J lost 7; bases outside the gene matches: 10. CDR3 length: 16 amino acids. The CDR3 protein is CASSLTRGQGSNEQFF. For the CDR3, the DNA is TGTGCCAGCAGCTTGACTCGAGGACAGGGTTCGAATGAGCAGTTCTTC.

The CDR3 loop is CASTRTGEDTQYF. The CDR3 DNA is TGTGCCAGCACCAGGACAGGGGAGGATACGCAGTATTTT. The genes are TRBV3-1 and TRBJ2-3; 9 bases line up with TRBD1. The junction had 5 bases not matched to a gene; V was cut back by 7 bases and J by 6 bases. The CDR3 has 13 residues. Germline values: CDR1 LGHDT, CDR2 YNNKEL (reference sequence).

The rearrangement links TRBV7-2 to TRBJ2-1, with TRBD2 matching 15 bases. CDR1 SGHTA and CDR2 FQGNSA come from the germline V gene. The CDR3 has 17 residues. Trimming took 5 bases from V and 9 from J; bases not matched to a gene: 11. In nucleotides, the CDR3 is TGTGCCAGCAGCCCTACCAGGACTAGCGGGGGGGCTGGTGAGCAGTTCTTC. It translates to CASSPTRTSGGAGEQFF.

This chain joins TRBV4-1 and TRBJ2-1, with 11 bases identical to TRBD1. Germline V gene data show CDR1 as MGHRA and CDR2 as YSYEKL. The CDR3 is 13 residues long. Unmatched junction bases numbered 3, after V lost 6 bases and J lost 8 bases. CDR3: CASRRTGGDEQFF. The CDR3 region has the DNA TGCGCCAGCAGGAGGACAGGGGGCGATGAGCAGTTCTTC.

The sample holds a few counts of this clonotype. CDR3 sequence (DNA): TGTGCCAGCAGCCAAGCCCTCGGGCCAGATACGCAGTATTTT. Its translation: CASSQALGPDTQYF. The chain joins TRBV3-1 to TRBJ2-3, with no clear D. The CDR3 is 14 residues long. Trimming removed 1 base at V and 4 bases at J, with 9 bases between. CDR1 is LGHDT, CDR2 YNNKEL, per germline (reference sequence).

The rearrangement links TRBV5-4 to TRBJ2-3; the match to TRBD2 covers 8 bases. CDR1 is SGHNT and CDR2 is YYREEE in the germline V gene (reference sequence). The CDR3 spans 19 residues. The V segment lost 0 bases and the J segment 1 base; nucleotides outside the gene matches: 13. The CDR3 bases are TGTGCCAGCAGCTTGGGATACAGCGGGGGATCAATACGCACAGATACGCAGTATTTT. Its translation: CASSLGYSGGSIRTDTQYF.

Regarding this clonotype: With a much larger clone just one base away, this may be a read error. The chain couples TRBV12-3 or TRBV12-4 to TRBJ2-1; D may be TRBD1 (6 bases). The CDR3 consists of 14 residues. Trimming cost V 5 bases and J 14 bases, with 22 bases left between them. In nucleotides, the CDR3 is TGTGCCAGCAGTAGCGCCCTAACAGGGTACGAGAAGTTCTTC. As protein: CASSSALTGYEKFF.

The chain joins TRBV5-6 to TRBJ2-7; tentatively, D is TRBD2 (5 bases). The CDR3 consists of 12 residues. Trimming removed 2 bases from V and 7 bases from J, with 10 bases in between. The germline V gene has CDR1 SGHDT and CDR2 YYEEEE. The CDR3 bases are TGTGCCAGCAGCTTAGGACGGAGGGAGCAGTACTTC. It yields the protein CASSLGRREQYF.

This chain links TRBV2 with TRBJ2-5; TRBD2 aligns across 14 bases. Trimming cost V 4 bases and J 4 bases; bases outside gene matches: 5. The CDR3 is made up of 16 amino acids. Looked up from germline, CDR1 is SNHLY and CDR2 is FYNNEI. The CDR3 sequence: CASSAGLAGDGETQYF. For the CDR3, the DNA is TGTGCCAGCAGTGCGGGACTAGCGGGGGACGGAGAGACCCAGTACTTC.

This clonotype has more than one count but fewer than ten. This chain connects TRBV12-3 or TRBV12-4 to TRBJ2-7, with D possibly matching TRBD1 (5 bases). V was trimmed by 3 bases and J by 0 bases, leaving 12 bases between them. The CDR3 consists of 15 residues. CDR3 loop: CASSFGVGASYEQYF. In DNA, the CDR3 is TGTGCCAGCAGTTTTGGGGTTGGGGCCTCCTACGAGCAGTACTTC.

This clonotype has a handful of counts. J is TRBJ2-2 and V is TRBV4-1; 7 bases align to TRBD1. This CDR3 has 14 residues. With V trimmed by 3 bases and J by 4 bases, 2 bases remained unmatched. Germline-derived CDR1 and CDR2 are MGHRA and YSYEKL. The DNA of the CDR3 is TGCGCCAGCAGCCAGGGACAGCTCACCGGGGAGCTGTTTTTT. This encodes CASSQGQLTGELFF.

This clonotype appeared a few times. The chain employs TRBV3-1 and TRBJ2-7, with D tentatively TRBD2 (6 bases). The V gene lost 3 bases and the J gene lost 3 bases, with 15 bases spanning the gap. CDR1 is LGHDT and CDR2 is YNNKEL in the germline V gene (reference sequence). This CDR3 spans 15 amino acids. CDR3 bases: TGTGCCAGCAGCCAGGCCCCTGCGGGGTTCTACGAGCAGTACTTC. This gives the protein CASSQAPAGFYEQYF.

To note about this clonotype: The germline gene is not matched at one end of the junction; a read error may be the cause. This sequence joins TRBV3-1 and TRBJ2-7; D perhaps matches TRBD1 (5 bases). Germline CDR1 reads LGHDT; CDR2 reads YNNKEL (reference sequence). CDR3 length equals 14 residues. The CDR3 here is CASSQGGGEATVEF. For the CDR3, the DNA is TGTGCCAGCAGCCAAGGGGGCGGAGAGGCAACAGTCGAATTC.

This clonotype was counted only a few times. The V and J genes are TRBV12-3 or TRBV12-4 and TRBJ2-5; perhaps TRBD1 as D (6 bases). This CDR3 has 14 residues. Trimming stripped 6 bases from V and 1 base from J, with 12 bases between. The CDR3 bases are TGTGCCAGCAGCACAGGGCCCCTCCAAGAGACCCAGTACTTC. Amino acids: CASSTGPLQETQYF.

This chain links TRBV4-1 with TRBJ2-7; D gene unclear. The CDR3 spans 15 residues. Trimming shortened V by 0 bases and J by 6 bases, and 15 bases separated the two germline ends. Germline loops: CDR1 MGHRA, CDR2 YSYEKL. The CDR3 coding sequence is TGCGCCAGCAGCCAAGATCGGGCCGTAGCCCTCGAGCAGTACTTC. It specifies CASSQDRAVALEQYF.

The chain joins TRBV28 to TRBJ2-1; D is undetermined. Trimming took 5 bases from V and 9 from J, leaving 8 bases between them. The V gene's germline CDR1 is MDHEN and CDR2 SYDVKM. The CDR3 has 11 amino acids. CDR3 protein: CASSNRFEQFF. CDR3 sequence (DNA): TGTGCCAGCAGTAACCGTTTTGAGCAGTTCTTC.

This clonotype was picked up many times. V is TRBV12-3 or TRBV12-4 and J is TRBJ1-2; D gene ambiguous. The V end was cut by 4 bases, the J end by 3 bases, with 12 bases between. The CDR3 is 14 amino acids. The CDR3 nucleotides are TGTGCCAGCAGTTCCTCCCATAGGGACTATGGCTACACCTTC. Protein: CASSSSHRDYGYTF.

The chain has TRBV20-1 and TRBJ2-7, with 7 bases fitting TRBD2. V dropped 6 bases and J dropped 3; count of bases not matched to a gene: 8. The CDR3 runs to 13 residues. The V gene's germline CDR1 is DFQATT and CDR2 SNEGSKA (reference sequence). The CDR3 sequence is CSAREAGNYEQYF. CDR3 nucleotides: TGCAGTGCCCGGGAGGCAGGGAACTACGAGCAGTACTTC.

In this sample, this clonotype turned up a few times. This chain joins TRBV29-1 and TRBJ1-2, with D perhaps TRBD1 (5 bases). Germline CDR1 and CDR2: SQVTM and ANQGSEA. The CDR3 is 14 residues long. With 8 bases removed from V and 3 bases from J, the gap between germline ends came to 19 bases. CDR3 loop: CSSRGGTDYYGYTF. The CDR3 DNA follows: TGCAGCTCCCGTGGGGGGACGGACTACTATGGCTACACCTTC.

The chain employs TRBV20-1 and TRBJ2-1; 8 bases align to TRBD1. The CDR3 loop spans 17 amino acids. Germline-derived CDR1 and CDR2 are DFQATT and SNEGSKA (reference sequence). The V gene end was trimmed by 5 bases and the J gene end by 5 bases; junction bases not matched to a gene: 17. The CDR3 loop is CSAPGQGLTRNNNEQFF. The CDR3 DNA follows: TGCAGTGCTCCCGGACAGGGATTAACCCGAAATAACAATGAGCAGTTCTTC.

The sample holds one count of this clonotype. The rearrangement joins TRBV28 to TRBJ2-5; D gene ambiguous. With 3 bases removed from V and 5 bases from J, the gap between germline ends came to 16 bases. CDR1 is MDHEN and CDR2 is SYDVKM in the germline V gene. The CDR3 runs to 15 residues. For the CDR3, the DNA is TGTGCCAGCAGTTTGGGTCTAGTGGGTCAGGAGACCCAGTACTTC. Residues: CASSLGLVGQETQYF.

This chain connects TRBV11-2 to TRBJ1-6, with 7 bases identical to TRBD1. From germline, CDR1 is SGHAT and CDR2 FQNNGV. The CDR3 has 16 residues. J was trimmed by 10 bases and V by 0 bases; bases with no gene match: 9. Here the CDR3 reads CASSLDWGTVRSPLHF. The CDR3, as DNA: TGTGCCAGCAGCTTAGATTGGGGGACAGTAAGATCACCCCTCCACTTT.

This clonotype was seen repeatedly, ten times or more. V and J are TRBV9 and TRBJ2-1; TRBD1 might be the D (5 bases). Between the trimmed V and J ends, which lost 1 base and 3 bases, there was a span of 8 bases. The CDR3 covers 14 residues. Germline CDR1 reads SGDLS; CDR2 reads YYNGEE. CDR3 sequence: CASSVPDSYNEQFF. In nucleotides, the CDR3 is TGTGCCAGCAGCGTACCCGACAGCTACAATGAGCAGTTCTTC.

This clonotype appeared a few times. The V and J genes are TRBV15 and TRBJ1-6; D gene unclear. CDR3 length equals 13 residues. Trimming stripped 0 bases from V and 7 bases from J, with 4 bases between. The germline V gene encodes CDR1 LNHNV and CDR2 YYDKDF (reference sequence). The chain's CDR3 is CATSREVNSPLHF. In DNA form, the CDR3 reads TGTGCCACCAGCAGAGAGGTGAATTCACCCCTCCACTTT.

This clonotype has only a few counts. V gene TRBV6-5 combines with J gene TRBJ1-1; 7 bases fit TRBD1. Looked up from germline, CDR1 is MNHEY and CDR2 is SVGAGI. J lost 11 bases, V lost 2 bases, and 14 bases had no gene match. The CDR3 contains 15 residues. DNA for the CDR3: TGTGCCAGCAGTTACCAGCTCGAAGAGGGGGCCGTGGCTTTCTTT. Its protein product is CASSYQLEEGAVAFF.

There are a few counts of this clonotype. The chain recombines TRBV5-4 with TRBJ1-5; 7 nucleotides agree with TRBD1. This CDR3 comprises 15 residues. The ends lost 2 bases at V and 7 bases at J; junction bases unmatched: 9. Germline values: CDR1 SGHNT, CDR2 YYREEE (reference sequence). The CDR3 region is CASSFEGGRGQPQHF. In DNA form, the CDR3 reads TGTGCCAGCAGCTTCGAAGGGGGCAGGGGGCAGCCCCAGCATTTT.

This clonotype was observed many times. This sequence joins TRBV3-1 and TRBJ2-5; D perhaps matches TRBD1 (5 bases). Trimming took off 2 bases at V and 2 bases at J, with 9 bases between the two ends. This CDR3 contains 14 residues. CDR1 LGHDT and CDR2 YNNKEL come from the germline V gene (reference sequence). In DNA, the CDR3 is TGTGCCAGCAGCCAAAAAACAGGTCAAGAGACCCAGTACTTC. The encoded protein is CASSQKTGQETQYF.

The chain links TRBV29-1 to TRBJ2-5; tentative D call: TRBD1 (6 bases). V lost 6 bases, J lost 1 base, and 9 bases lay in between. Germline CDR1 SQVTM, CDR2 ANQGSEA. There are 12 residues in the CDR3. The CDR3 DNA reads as TGCAGCGTGGACAGCCTCCAAGAGACCCAGTACTTC. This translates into CSVDSLQETQYF.